This entry describes one TCR beta chain. Original methodology: Amplification from reference gene primers served as the basis for estimated nucleated cell counts. Profiling relied on immunoSEQ multiplex PCR, and the TCRdb table lists in-frame clones only, not all of them. From that table come the V and J calls and clone size; the DNA was used to work out D and trimming. The sample has hundreds of thousands of clones; around 83% are singletons. This CDR3 contains 14 residues. The germline V gene encodes CDR1 SGHTA and CDR2 FQGTGA. Trimming left V 2 bases short and J 8 bases short, with 15 bases between. The data derive from a study of blood T cell repertoires in COVID-19. Study-wide background: Specimens from acute and convalescent COVID-19 originated in the United States, Italy and Spain. From T cells, B-cell-depleted T cells, or PBMCs came the material, which was cDNA or gDNA.

Input material: peripheral blood. This TCR was sampled from a woman between 45 and 60 years old with acute or convalescent COVID-19. This sequence joins TRBV7-3 and TRBJ1-2; the D gene is possibly TRBD1 (6 bases). The CDR3 nucleotides are TGTGCCAGCAGCTTAGGTCAGGGGCGCGGCGGCTACACCTTC. Translated: CASSLGQGRGGYTF.